Listed below are T cell receptor beta chains from one sample, sequenced in a study of vaccination and CD4 T cells after COVID-19. These receptors are not linked to any known antigen. TCRdb re-called the PCR reads through MiXCR, storing one row per CDR3 protein. This repertoire shows 8,500 to 13,000 distinct CDR3 sequences, around 20% found once; its top ten account for around an eighth. Sequenced material: CD4+ T cells from blood, cultured in vitro, taken after SARS-CoV-2 vaccination. The receptors here all came from a human donor who had recovered from COVID-19. Each CDR3 is given with its conserved first and last residue. A D gene is named only where the DNA matches it firmly. Rows may omit the clone size; those that give it use once, few, many or a size class.

>TRBJ1-1|TRBD1|-|TRBV6-2/TRBV6-3
CASSLTDRGFRNTEAFF
TGTGCCAGCAGTTTAACCGACAGGGGCTTCAGGAACACTGAAGCTTTCTTT
>TRBJ2-7|-|once|TRBV14
CASSQAGYYSYEQYF
TGTGCCAGCAGCCAAGCAGGTTACTATTCCTACGAGCAGTACTTC
>TRBJ2-5|TRBD1|medium-sized|TRBV6-1
CASKDRGLETQYF
TGTGCCAGCAAGGACAGGGGGCTGGAGACCCAGTACTTC
>TRBJ1-6|TRBD1|medium-sized|TRBV20-1
CSARARTGFNAPLHF
TGCAGTGCTAGAGCGCGGACAGGGTTTAATGCACCCCTCCACTTT
>TRBJ2-7|-|-|TRBV6-2/TRBV6-3
CASGWEDTAYEQYF
TGTGCCAGCGGTTGGGAGGACACCGCCTACGAGCAGTACTTC
>TRBJ1-5|-|-|TRBV20-1
CSARGGGLGWINQPQHF
TGCAGTGCTAGAGGTGGGGGTCTGGGATGGATTAATCAGCCCCAGCATTTT
>TRBJ1-1|-|medium-sized|TRBV19
CASRPGEANTEAFF
TGTGCCAGTAGGCCAGGGGAAGCGAACACTGAAGCTTTCTTT
>TRBJ2-3|-|-|TRBV6-5
CASSSAIATQYF
TGTGCCAGCAGTTCGGCTATAGCCACGCAGTATTTT
>TRBJ2-2|-|few|TRBV11-3
CASSFGQHTGELFF
TGTGCCAGCAGCTTTGGACAGCACACCGGGGAGCTGTTTTTT
>TRBJ2-7|-|-|TRBV28
CASSPSRSYEQYF
TGTGCCAGCAGTCCGAGCCGGTCCTACGAGCAGTACTTC
>TRBJ2-1|-|-|TRBV14
CASSQEWMVRADNEQFF
TGTGCCAGCAGCCAAGAATGGATGGTTCGAGCCGACAATGAGCAGTTCTTC
>TRBJ1-2|-|few|TRBV6-2/TRBV6-3
CASSQNLYGYTF
TGTGCCAGCAGCCAAAACCTCTATGGCTACACCTTC
>TRBJ1-5|TRBD1|few|TRBV7-2
CASSLDLAEAGGNQPQHF
TGTGCCAGCAGCTTAGACCTTGCCGAAGCAGGGGGTAATCAGCCCCAGCATTTT
>TRBJ2-4|-|-|TRBV29-1
CSVEVRGSIQYF
TGCAGCGTTGAAGTCAGGGGTTCCATTCAGTACTTC
>TRBJ2-1|-|-|TRBV10-3
CAISGSSVPRNEQFF
TGTGCCATCAGTGGTTCGAGCGTTCCGCGCAATGAGCAGTTCTTC
>TRBJ1-1|-|-|TRBV10-2
CASGGGYTEAFF
TGCGCCAGCGGCGGGGGGTACACTGAAGCTTTCTTT
>TRBJ2-3|TRBD2|few|TRBV29-1
CSVEGTSGRTDTQYF
TGCAGCGTTGAAGGGACTAGCGGGAGGACAGATACGCAGTATTTT
>TRBJ2-3|-|few|TRBV5-1
CASTNTDTQYF
TGCGCCAGCACCAACACAGATACGCAGTATTTT
>TRBJ1-1|TRBD1|-|TRBV11-2
CASRLQGALRTEAFF
TGTGCCAGCAGACTTCAGGGGGCGCTACGAACTGAAGCTTTCTTT
>TRBJ2-2|-|-|TRBV11-2
CASSLDPGRRELFF
TGTGCCAGCAGCTTAGATCCGGGGAGAAGGGAGCTGTTTTTT
>TRBJ2-1|TRBD2|once|TRBV11-2
CASSLGAAGGEQFF
TGTGCCAGCAGCTTAGGGGCGGCGGGGGGCGAGCAGTTCTTC
>TRBJ2-3|-|few|TRBV11-2
CASSLDGRSTDTQYF
TGTGCCAGCAGCTTAGACGGGAGAAGCACAGATACGCAGTATTTT
>TRBJ2-7|-|-|TRBV4-2
CASSQGFQGEINEQYF
TGTGCCAGCAGCCAAGGGTTTCAGGGAGAGATCAACGAGCAGTACTTC
>TRBJ2-5|-|medium-sized|TRBV27
CASSTDLKETQYF
TGTGCCAGCAGTACAGACTTAAAGGAGACCCAGTACTTC
>TRBJ2-5|TRBD2|few|TRBV7-2
CASSLAGLQETQYF
TGTGCCAGTAGTTTAGCGGGACTACAAGAGACCCAGTACTTC
>TRBJ2-1|TRBD2|-|TRBV19
CASTRSGRSYNEQFF
TGTGCCAGTACTAGAAGCGGGAGGTCCTACAATGAGCAGTTCTTC
>TRBJ1-1|-|medium-sized|TRBV7-2
CASSLLAIEAFF
TGTGCCAGCAGCTTACTTGCTATTGAAGCTTTCTTT
>TRBJ2-5|-|-|TRBV5-1
CASSKTNKGLETQYF
TGCGCCAGCAGCAAGACTAATAAGGGGTTGGAGACCCAGTACTTC
>TRBJ1-1|TRBD1|-|TRBV20-1
CSARLGQTPLNTEAFF
TGCAGTGCTAGACTGGGACAGACCCCATTGAACACTGAAGCTTTCTTT
>TRBJ2-1|TRBD1|few|TRBV5-8
CASSWDRANEQFF
TGTGCCAGCAGCTGGGACAGAGCCAATGAGCAGTTCTTC
>TRBJ1-1|-|few|TRBV28
CASSSKSGYTEAFF
TGTGCCAGCAGTTCAAAGTCGGGGTACACTGAAGCTTTCTTT
>TRBJ1-5|-|-|TRBV6-2/TRBV6-3
CASSYWAGTGQPQHF
TGTGCCAGCAGTTACTGGGCGGGAACGGGCCAGCCCCAGCATTTT
>TRBJ2-7|-|few|TRBV6-1
CASGASYEQYF
TGTGCCAGCGGGGCCTCCTACGAGCAGTACTTC
>TRBJ2-4|TRBD2|-|TRBV18
CASSPAPPGLAGPSGKNIQYF
TGTGCCAGCTCACCAGCACCACCGGGACTAGCGGGACCGTCGGGCAAAAACATTCAGTACTTC
>TRBJ2-7|TRBD2|-|TRBV6-2/TRBV6-3
CASSSGLAGVYEQYF
TGTGCCAGCAGTTCCGGACTAGCGGGAGTTTACGAGCAGTACTTC
>TRBJ1-4|-|-|TRBV27
CASSSRTGGEKLFF
TGTGCCAGCAGTTCTCGGACCGGGGGGGAAAAACTGTTTTTT
>TRBJ2-2|TRBD2|-|TRBV4-3
CASSHTLGLAGGTTNTGELFF
TGCGCCAGCAGCCATACCCTAGGACTAGCGGGAGGGACCACGAACACCGGGGAGCTGTTTTTT
>TRBJ1-5|-|large|TRBV4-3
CASSQTPRVEPQHF
TGCGCCAGCAGCCAGACGCCAAGGGTTGAGCCCCAGCATTTT
>TRBJ2-1|-|few|TRBV6-5
CASSSRVEQFF
TGTGCCAGCAGTTCCAGGGTGGAGCAGTTCTTC
>TRBJ1-2|TRBD1|medium-sized|TRBV27
CASRLPGQGNGYTF
TGTGCCAGCAGACTACCGGGACAGGGAAACGGCTACACCTTC
>TRBJ2-7|TRBD2|medium-sized|TRBV7-9
CASSLGASGSYEQYF
TGTGCCAGCAGCCTCGGGGCTAGCGGGAGTTACGAGCAGTACTTC
>TRBJ1-2|-|large|TRBV7-2
CASSLEAGVINYGYTF
TGTGCCAGCAGCTTAGAGGCGGGGGTTATAAACTATGGCTACACCTTC
>TRBJ1-2|-|-|TRBV15
CATGTKQGLGYTF
TGTGCCACCGGCACAAAACAGGGATTAGGCTACACCTTC
>TRBJ1-2|-|-|TRBV18
CASSRDNGYTF
TGTGCCAGCTCCCGGGACAACGGCTACACCTTC
>TRBJ2-3|-|few|TRBV20-1
CSALRWGIDTQYF
TGCAGTGCCCTCAGATGGGGGATAGATACGCAGTATTTT
>TRBJ1-5|-|-|TRBV7-9
CASSTSRRAGNQPQHF
TGTGCCAGCAGCACGAGCCGGAGGGCTGGCAATCAGCCCCAGCATTTT
>TRBJ1-5|-|few|TRBV24-1
CATSEGGNQPQHF
TGTGCCACCAGTGAAGGTGGCAATCAGCCCCAGCATTTT
>TRBJ1-2|TRBD1|few|TRBV2
CARGRPGQGGRGYTF
TGTGCCAGAGGGAGGCCGGGACAGGGGGGACGTGGCTACACCTTC
>TRBJ1-6|-|-|TRBV27
CASSLFVFPGTKSSYNSPLHF
TGTGCCAGCAGCCTGTTCGTGTTCCCCGGGACAAAGAGCTCCTATAATTCACCCCTCCACTTT
>TRBJ2-3|-|few|TRBV7-3
CASSFRAADTQYF
TGTGCCAGCAGCTTCCGCGCGGCCGATACGCAGTATTTT
>TRBJ2-5|TRBD2|-|TRBV4-3
CASSQDTGGETQYF
TGCGCCAGCAGCCAAGATACGGGGGGGGAGACCCAGTACTTC